This TCR beta chain was recorded in a study of T cell repertoires in cytomegalovirus infection. This clonotype was found a few times. One entry per CDR3 protein, called by TCRdb with MiXCR from the reads. Of approximately 170,000 distinct CDR3 sequences listed, 13% to 15% are singletons. The CDR3 totals 11 residues. V gave up 5 bases and J gave up 13 bases, with 14 bases separating them. From germline, CDR1 is SEHNR and CDR2 FQNEAQ (reference sequence). The chain employs TRBV7-9 and TRBJ1-1; D is unresolved. The sample comprised PBMCs. The sequence derives from a human donor in good health (CMV status not recorded). Some clones in this sample may be carry-over from other donors' samples. The CDR3, as DNA: TGTGCCAGCAGCCAGTCCCTCAATCTTTTCTTT. This gives the protein CASSQSLNLFF.